The 9 T cell receptor beta chains listed next were all sequenced from one sample in a study of cytomegalovirus exposure and HLA in healthy donors. TCRdb keeps only in-frame clones here, not all; method: immunoSEQ multiplex PCR. The sample has some 170,000 clones; 80% to 90% are singletons. The sample taken for sequencing was PBMCs. All receptors derive from a woman aged 30 to 39 in good health and CMV-seronegative.

This chain joins TRBV7-9 and TRBJ2-4, with 10 bases lining up with TRBD1. The CDR3 length is 15 residues. V shed 5 bases and J 7 bases; nucleotides not matched to a gene: 8. Germline lookup yields CDR1 SEHNR and CDR2 FQNEAQ (reference sequence). CDR3 amino acids: CASSTRQGASNIQYF. The CDR3 nucleotides read TGTGCCAGCAGCACTCGACAGGGGGCTTCGAACATTCAGTACTTC.

This rearrangement joins TRBV25-1 to TRBJ1-2; 7 bases are shared with TRBD1. CDR3 length: 11 amino acids. The germline V gene encodes CDR1 MGHDK and CDR2 SYGVNS. The V and J ends lost 4 bases and 14 bases, in that order; junction bases with no gene match: 7. The CDR3 region has the DNA TGTGCCAGCAGTGCCTCCGGGACAGTAACCTTC. As protein: CASSASGTVTF.

As for this clone: A junction end diverges from the germline sequence, so it may reflect a read error. This rearrangement joins TRBV7-7 to TRBJ1-1; a weak D match, TRBD1 (5 bases). The germline V gene encodes CDR1 SSHAT and CDR2 FNYEAQ (reference sequence). The CDR3 spans 13 residues. The DNA for the CDR3 is TGTGCTAGCAGCCGCGGACATAACACTGAAGCTTTCTTT. Its translation is CASSRGHNTEAFF.

Written as DNA, the CDR3 is TGCGCCTCCGGGCTAGCGGGAATGTACAATGAGCAGTTCTTC. It codes for CASGLAGMYNEQFF. This chain uses TRBV4-1 with TRBJ2-1; 9 bases agree with TRBD2. The CDR3 has 14 residues. Germline values: CDR1 MGHRA, CDR2 YSYEKL. Unmatched junction bases numbered 9, after V lost 11 bases and J lost 4 bases.

The genes are TRBV19 and TRBJ2-1; 8 nucleotides align to TRBD2. Germline trimming cut 1 base from V and 5 bases from J; bases unmatched to any gene: 4. CDR1 is LNHDA, CDR2 SQIVND, per germline (reference sequence). The CDR3 runs to 15 residues. CDR3 residues: CASSIAGGPHNEQFF. Written as DNA, the CDR3 is TGTGCCAGTAGTATAGCGGGGGGGCCCCACAATGAGCAGTTCTTC.

The genes are TRBV21-1 and TRBJ2-7; the table gives TRBD1 as D, unverified against the DNA. TRBV21-1 is a listed pseudogene. This CDR3 has 14 amino acids. The CDR3 DNA reads as TGTGCCAGCAGCACAACAGGGAAGGCCTACGAGCAGTACTTC. Encoded protein: CASSTTGKAYEQYF.

The gene calls are TRBV6-5 and TRBJ1-1, with 7 bases identical to TRBD1. This CDR3 comprises 15 residues. Unmatched junction bases numbered 7, after V lost 6 bases and J lost 0 bases. Per the germline V gene, CDR1 is MNHEY and CDR2 is SVGAGI. CDR3 in amino acids: CASSLATGMNTEAFF. As DNA, the CDR3 is TGTGCCAGCAGCTTAGCGACAGGGATGAACACTGAAGCTTTCTTT.

The rearrangement links TRBV27 to TRBJ2-7, with 7 positions matching TRBD1. CDR1 is MNHEY and CDR2 is SMNVEV in the germline V gene (reference sequence). The CDR3 has 13 amino acids. With V trimmed by 4 bases and J by 3 bases, 3 bases remained unmatched. Written as DNA, the CDR3 is TGTGCCAGCAGTTCCGGACAGGACTACGAGCAGTACTTC. Protein product: CASSSGQDYEQYF.

CDR3 amino acids: CASSQTSGGSYEQYF. The CDR3 DNA reads as TGTGCCAGCAGTCAGACTAGCGGGGGATCCTACGAGCAGTACTTC. J is TRBJ2-7 and V is TRBV6-5; 12 bases line up with TRBD2. This CDR3 has 15 residues. The trim removed 5 bases at V and 1 base at J, leaving 3 bases unmatched. From germline, CDR1 is MNHEY and CDR2 SVGAGI.